This T cell receptor (beta chain) was observed in a study of blood T cell repertoires in COVID-19. Overall study: PBMCs, B-cell-depleted T cells, or T cells were the source of the cDNA or gDNA that made up the material.

From germline, CDR1 is MGHRA and CDR2 YSYEKL. There are 13 residues in the CDR3. V gave up 1 base and J gave up 6 bases, with 4 bases separating them. Original processing notes: Reference gene primer amplification in the assay estimated nucleated cell counts. Clones were read by immunoSEQ multiplex PCR, and TCRdb kept only the in-frame ones, dropping some. That table supplies the V and J calls and clone size; D and trimming were determined from the DNA. The table includes about 70,000 clones, roughly nine tenths detected once. Sequencing was performed on peripheral blood. This clonotype was sampled from a woman aged 55-70 years with acute or convalescent COVID-19. The chain employs TRBV4-1 and TRBJ1-6, with no clear D. The CDR3 sequence is CASSQAFNSPLHF. CDR3 nucleotide sequence: TGCGCCAGCAGCCAAGCGTTTAATTCACCCCTCCACTTT.